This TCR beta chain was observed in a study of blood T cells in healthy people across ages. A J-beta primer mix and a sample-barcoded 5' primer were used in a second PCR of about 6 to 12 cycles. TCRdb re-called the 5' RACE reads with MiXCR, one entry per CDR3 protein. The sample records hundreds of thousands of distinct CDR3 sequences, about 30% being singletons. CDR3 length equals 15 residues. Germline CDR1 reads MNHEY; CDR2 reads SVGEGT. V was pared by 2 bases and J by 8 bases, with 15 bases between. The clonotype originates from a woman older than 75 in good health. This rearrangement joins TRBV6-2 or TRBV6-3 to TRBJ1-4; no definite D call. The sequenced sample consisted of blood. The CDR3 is CASSYVSRTNEKLFF. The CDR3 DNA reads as TGTGCCAGCAGTTACGTCTCCAGAACGAACGAAAAACTGTTTTTT.